A selection of T cell receptor beta chains follows, all from one sample in a study of shared clonotypes between healthy human individuals. The method was immunoSEQ multiplex PCR; TCRdb's version includes in-frame clones alone and lacks a portion of them. In the table there are about 680,000 clones, 90% to 95% of which are singletons. Specimen: naive CD8+ T cells sorted from blood. These TCRs come from a man aged 30 to 45 in good health. CDR3s include the opening cysteine and the closing phenylalanine or tryptophan. D genes are given only for firm matches. A row's size may be missing; if present it is once, few, many or a size class.

J: TRBJ2-7
D: NA
V: TRBV27
size: NA
DNA: TGTGCCAGCAGTTTAGGACTTATGTCCGAGCAGTACTTC
CDR3: CASSLGLMSEQYF

J: TRBJ2-7
D: NA
V: TRBV7-9
size: NA
DNA: TGTGCCAGCAGCCTCGTTGGGGTCCGCGAGCAGTACTTC
CDR3: CASSLVGVREQYF

J: TRBJ2-7
D: TRBD2
V: TRBV6-5
size: NA
DNA: TGTGCCAGCAGTTACGAGGGCGGGAGAGGCTACGAGCAGTACTTC
CDR3: CASSYEGGRGYEQYF

J: TRBJ2-1
D: NA
V: TRBV7-9
size: NA
DNA: TGTGCCAGCAGCCTTGGGGACAATGAGCAGTTCTTC
CDR3: CASSLGDNEQFF

J: TRBJ2-7
D: NA
V: TRBV18
size: NA
DNA: TGTGCCAGCTCACCGCCTGGGGCAGGGATAGCGTACGAGCAGTACTTC
CDR3: CASSPPGAGIAYEQYF

J: TRBJ2-7
D: NA
V: TRBV2
size: NA
DNA: TGTGCCAGCAGTGAAGATGGTGGAAGGGGCTACGAATCCTACGAGCAGTACTTC
CDR3: CASSEDGGRGYESYEQYF

J: TRBJ1-3
D: NA
V: TRBV13
size: NA
DNA: TGTGCCAGCAGCTTAGAGGAAAACACCATATATTTT
CDR3: CASSLEENTIYF

J: TRBJ2-7
D: NA
V: TRBV14
size: NA
DNA: TGTGCCAGCGGGCCCCTTTACGAGCAGTACTTC
CDR3: CASGPLYEQYF

J: TRBJ1-2
D: NA
V: TRBV6-5
size: once
DNA: TGTGCCAGCAGGGCAAACAGGATCCCCCCCTATGGCTACACCTTC
CDR3: CASRANRIPPYGYTF

J: TRBJ2-1
D: TRBD2
V: TRBV9
size: NA
DNA: TGTGCCAGCAGCGTAGCGGGGGGGCCCGGGGATGAGCAGTTCTTC
CDR3: CASSVAGGPGDEQFF

J: TRBJ1-2
D: NA
V: TRBV20-1
size: NA
DNA: TGCAGTGCCCCAGGGGAAAATGGCTACACCTTC
CDR3: CSAPGENGYTF

J: TRBJ1-1
D: TRBD1
V: TRBV5-4
size: NA
DNA: TGTGCCAGCAGCTTGGTGACAGGGTTGGGCACTGAAGCTTTCTTT
CDR3: CASSLVTGLGTEAFF

J: TRBJ2-3
D: NA
V: TRBV7-9
size: NA
DNA: TGTGCCAGCAGCACGGAGGGGCTAGCGCGCTTTGGGACGCAGTATTTT
CDR3: CASSTEGLARFGTQYF

J: TRBJ2-2
D: NA
V: TRBV7-2
size: NA
DNA: TGTGCCAGCAGCTTAGACCGATGGAGGACTGATTACACCGGGGAGCTGTTTTTT
CDR3: CASSLDRWRTDYTGELFF

J: TRBJ2-4
D: TRBD1
V: TRBV30
size: NA
DNA: TGTGCCTGGAGCCCACAGGGGTTGGCCAAAAACATTCAGTACTTC
CDR3: CAWSPQGLAKNIQYF

J: TRBJ2-7
D: NA
V: TRBV6-6
size: NA
DNA: TGTGCCAGCAGTTACGGCAAATACGAGCAGTACTTC
CDR3: CASSYGKYEQYF

J: TRBJ2-5
D: NA
V: TRBV27
size: NA
DNA: TGTGCCAGCTCCCAACGATGGCTAGGTGAAACTCAGACCCAGTACTTC
CDR3: CASSQRWLGETQTQYF

J: TRBJ1-2
D: TRBD1
V: TRBV9
size: NA
DNA: TGTGCCAGCGGAGAACCGGGACAGGGGGGATATGGCTACACCTTC
CDR3: CASGEPGQGGYGYTF

J: TRBJ1-1
D: NA
V: TRBV28
size: NA
DNA: TGTGCCAGCAGACCTGAGGGGGGACGGTGGAAGAACACTGAAGCTTTCTTT
CDR3: CASRPEGGRWKNTEAFF

J: TRBJ1-1
D: NA
V: TRBV29-1
size: NA
DNA: TGCAGCGTTGAAGAACCGAGGGAGGATGAAGCTTTCTTT
CDR3: CSVEEPREDEAFF

J: TRBJ2-1
D: NA
V: TRBV5-5
size: NA
DNA: TGTGCCAGCAGCTCAGACTCTATGGGGTACAATGAGCAGTTCTTC
CDR3: CASSSDSMGYNEQFF

J: TRBJ2-5
D: NA
V: TRBV28
size: NA
DNA: TGTGCCAGCGAAAGCTTCCCAGATCAAGAGACCCAGTACTTC
CDR3: CASESFPDQETQYF

J: TRBJ2-7
D: NA
V: TRBV27
size: NA
DNA: TGTGCCAGCAGTTTATCGCCAGGGAATTCCGAGCAGTACTTC
CDR3: CASSLSPGNSEQYF

J: TRBJ2-7
D: NA
V: TRBV28
size: NA
DNA: TGTGCCAGCAGTTTCGTACAGGGCTACGAGCAGTACTTC
CDR3: CASSFVQGYEQYF

J: TRBJ2-5
D: TRBD1
V: TRBV7-9
size: few
DNA: TGTGCCAGCAGCTTCCAGGGGGCGCTTACTGGCCAAGAGACCCAGTACTTC
CDR3: CASSFQGALTGQETQYF

J: TRBJ2-5
D: NA
V: TRBV20-1
size: NA
DNA: TGCAGTGCTAGAGTAGAGACCCAGTACTTC
CDR3: CSARVETQYF

J: TRBJ2-5
D: NA
V: TRBV10-3
size: NA
DNA: TGTGCCATCAGTGAGTCGGGGGGGCTGGGAGAGACCCAGTACTTC
CDR3: CAISESGGLGETQYF

J: TRBJ2-7
D: NA
V: TRBV5-1
size: NA
DNA: TGCGCCAGCAGCGACAGCTCCTACGAGCAGTACTTC
CDR3: CASSDSSYEQYF

J: TRBJ2-1
D: TRBD1
V: TRBV5-4
size: NA
DNA: TGTGCCAGCAACGACGGACAGGGTGGCAATGAGCAGTTCTTC
CDR3: CASNDGQGGNEQFF

J: TRBJ2-7
D: TRBD2
V: TRBV7-2
size: NA
DNA: TGTGCCAGCAGTCCAAGCGGGACCACCTACGAGCAGTACTTC
CDR3: CASSPSGTTYEQYF

J: TRBJ2-1
D: NA
V: TRBV28
size: NA
DNA: TGTGCCAGCAGGGATCGGGAGCAGTTCTTC
CDR3: CASRDREQFF

J: TRBJ2-7
D: TRBD2
V: TRBV7-8
size: NA
DNA: TGTGCCAGCAGCGTCAGGACTAGCGGGAACTACGAGCAGTACTTC
CDR3: CASSVRTSGNYEQYF

J: TRBJ1-1
D: NA
V: TRBV29-1
size: NA
DNA: TGCAGCGTTGAGAGGACGGGAAACACTGAAGCTTTCTTT
CDR3: CSVERTGNTEAFF

J: TRBJ2-7
D: NA
V: TRBV27
size: NA
DNA: TGTGCCAGCAGTATCCAACTAGCTGGGTACGAGCAGTACTTC
CDR3: CASSIQLAGYEQYF

J: TRBJ2-1
D: NA
V: TRBV11-3
size: once
DNA: TGTGCCAGCAGCCCCCGGGACTCGAACAATGAGCAGTTCTTC
CDR3: CASSPRDSNNEQFF

J: TRBJ2-2
D: NA
V: TRBV5-1
size: NA
DNA: TGCGCCAGCAGCTCCCAGGAGGTCGGCGGGGAGCTGTTTTTT
CDR3: CASSSQEVGGELFF

J: TRBJ2-7
D: NA
V: TRBV12-1
size: NA
DNA: TGTGCCAGCAGCGCACGGGATGAGCAGTACTTC
CDR3: CASSARDEQYF

J: TRBJ2-1
D: NA
V: TRBV4-1
size: NA
DNA: TGCGCCAGCAAGGGCTACAATGAGCAGTTCTTC
CDR3: CASKGYNEQFF

J: TRBJ2-1
D: TRBD2
V: TRBV7-2
size: NA
DNA: TGTGCCAGCAGCTTAGGGGTGGGAGGGATCTACAATGAGCAGTTCTTC
CDR3: CASSLGVGGIYNEQFF

J: TRBJ2-7
D: NA
V: TRBV7-9
size: few
DNA: TGTGCCAGCAGCTTAGAGACAGCGGCCTACGAGCAGTACTTC
CDR3: CASSLETAAYEQYF

J: TRBJ2-1
D: NA
V: TRBV4-1
size: NA
DNA: TGCGCCAGCAGCCAGCTTGGCGTAGCTGAGCAGTTCTTC
CDR3: CASSQLGVAEQFF

J: TRBJ2-2
D: NA
V: TRBV10-2
size: NA
DNA: TGCGCCAGCAGTGACGTGCCCCGGGAGCTGTTTTTT
CDR3: CASSDVPRELFF

J: TRBJ2-1
D: NA
V: TRBV7-2
size: NA
DNA: TGTGCCAGCAGCTCTAGGACTCCCCCTAATGAGCAGTTCTTC
CDR3: CASSSRTPPNEQFF

J: TRBJ2-2
D: NA
V: TRBV6-1
size: NA
DNA: TGTGCCAGCACGGCCGGGACTCACACCGGGGAGCTGTTTTTT
CDR3: CASTAGTHTGELFF

J: TRBJ2-5
D: TRBD1
V: TRBV18
size: NA
DNA: TGTGCCAGCTCAGCAGACAGGGTCCAAGAGACCCAGTACTTC
CDR3: CASSADRVQETQYF

J: TRBJ2-3
D: TRBD1
V: TRBV27
size: NA
DNA: TGTGCCAGCAGCAGGACAGGGGGCATGAACACAGATACGCAGTATTTT
CDR3: CASSRTGGMNTDTQYF

J: TRBJ2-1
D: TRBD2
V: TRBV27
size: NA
DNA: TGTGCCAGCAGTTTGCGGGAGAGCTCCTACAATGAGCAGTTCTTC
CDR3: CASSLRESSYNEQFF

J: TRBJ1-3
D: NA
V: TRBV6-4
size: NA
DNA: TGTGCCAGCAGTGACCCTCCCCGGACAGTTTCAGCTTGG
CDR3: CASSDPPRTVSAW

J: TRBJ2-6
D: NA
V: TRBV5-4
size: NA
DNA: TGTGCCAGCAGCTTCAGGGTTTCTGGGGCCAACGTCCTGACTTTC
CDR3: CASSFRVSGANVLTF